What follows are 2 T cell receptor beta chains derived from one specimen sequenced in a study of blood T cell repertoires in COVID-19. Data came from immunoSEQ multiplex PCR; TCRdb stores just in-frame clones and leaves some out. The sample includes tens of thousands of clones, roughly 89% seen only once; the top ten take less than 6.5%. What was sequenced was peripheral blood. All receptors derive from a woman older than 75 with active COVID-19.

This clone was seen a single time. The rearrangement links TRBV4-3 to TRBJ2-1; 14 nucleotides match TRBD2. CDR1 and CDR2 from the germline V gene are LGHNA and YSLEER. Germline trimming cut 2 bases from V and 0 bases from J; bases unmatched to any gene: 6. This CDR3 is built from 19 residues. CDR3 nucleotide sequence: TGCGCCAGCAGCCAATCGGGGACTAGCGGGAGCCGCTCCTACAATGAGCAGTTCTTC. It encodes CASSQSGTSGSRSYNEQFF.

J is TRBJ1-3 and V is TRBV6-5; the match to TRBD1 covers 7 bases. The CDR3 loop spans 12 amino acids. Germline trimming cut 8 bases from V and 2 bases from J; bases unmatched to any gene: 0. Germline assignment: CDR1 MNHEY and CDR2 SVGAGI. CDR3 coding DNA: TGTGCCAGCCAGGGGGCTGGAAACACCATATATTTT. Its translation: CASQGAGNTIYF.